These T cell receptor beta chains were read from a single sample in a study of blood T cell repertoires in COVID-19. The assay was immunoSEQ multiplex PCR, and TCRdb's table has in-frame clones only and misses some. The sample lists some 490,000 clones, 70% to 90% occurring once. Sequenced material: peripheral blood. These receptors were collected from a human donor in a cohort sampled during active COVID-19. The CDR3 runs from the conserved cysteine through the conserved F or W. The D gene is left open where the match is weak. Clone sizes are given selectively: once, few, many, or a class where the clone is expanded.

V gene	clone size	D gene	J gene	CDR3 protein	CDR3 DNA
TRBV27	NA	NA	TRBJ2-3	CASSQRTYTDTQYF	TGTGCCAGCAGTCAGCGGACTTATACAGATACGCAGTATTTT
TRBV5-1	NA	NA	TRBJ1-2	CASSSRASGYTF	TGCGCCAGCAGCTCCAGGGCGTCCGGCTACACCTTC
TRBV6-5	NA	NA	TRBJ2-3	CASILLQQTTDTQYF	TGTGCCAGCATATTACTGCAACAGACGACAGATACGCAGTATTTT
TRBV15	once	NA	TRBJ1-1	CATSRDRRRVGAFF	TGTGCCACCAGCAGAGATCGCCGCAGGGTTGGTGCTTTCTTT
TRBV5-8	once	NA	TRBJ2-1	CASSLDTYNEQFF	TGTGCCAGCAGCTTGGACACCTACAATGAGCAGTTCTTC
TRBV19	NA	TRBD2	TRBJ2-1	CASSILAGVNNEQFF	TGTGCCAGTAGTATCCTAGCGGGAGTCAACAATGAGCAGTTCTTC
TRBV9	NA	NA	TRBJ2-3	CASSVGEGVWSDTQYF	TGTGCCAGCAGCGTAGGTGAGGGAGTATGGTCAGATACGCAGTATTTT
TRBV19	NA	NA	TRBJ2-2	CASSPAPAGPTGELFF	TGTGCCAGTAGTCCTGCCCCGGCGGGGCCCACCGGGGAGCTGTTTTTT
TRBV7-9	NA	NA	TRBJ1-3	CASSPWDKRNTIYF	TGTGCCAGCAGCCCGTGGGACAAACGAAACACCATATATTTT
TRBV30	NA	NA	TRBJ1-2	CAWNVWGGQRYGYTF	TGTGCCTGGAACGTCTGGGGGGGCCAGAGATATGGCTACACCTTC
TRBV7-9	NA	NA	TRBJ2-2	CASSPIGARNTGELFF	TGTGCCAGCAGCCCTATAGGGGCCCGGAACACCGGGGAGCTGTTTTTT
TRBV9	NA	TRBD1	TRBJ2-5	CASSNQGARETQYF	TGTGCCAGCAGCAACCAGGGGGCCCGGGAGACCCAGTACTTC